One T cell receptor beta chain is described in this entry. Antigen unknown. The record originates from a study of cytomegalovirus exposure and HLA in healthy donors. Study-wide results and limits: HLA alleles were associated with some 17,000 TCR beta sequences in a later analysis at 0.05 false discovery rate. It was taken for granted in presence/absence analyses that sequencing depth across donors was roughly uniform.

The primer mix had 60 Vbeta and 13 Jbeta primers. The protocol was immunoSEQ multiplex PCR, while the TCRdb copy is restricted to in-frame clones and leaves out a portion. Among roughly 92,000 clones listed, 70% to 80% were seen once. V lost 0 bases and J 3 bases, leaving 11 bases between the germline ends. Germline CDR1 GTSNPN, CDR2 SVGIG (reference sequence). This CDR3 spans 14 amino acids. This TCR derives from a woman aged 50 to 65 in good health and CMV-seropositive. Sample: PBMCs. The chain employs TRBV30 and TRBJ1-1; D unresolved. CDR3 in amino acids: CAWSVGSEDTEAFF. The CDR3 bases are TGTGCCTGGAGTGTCGGCAGTGAGGACACTGAAGCTTTCTTT.